This T cell receptor beta chain stems from a study of metastatic and nonmetastatic thyroid tumors. Points from the study as a whole: The reported finding was significantly higher TCR beta diversity in malignant thyroid tumors relative to benign nodules, in blood and tumor.

Per the germline V gene, CDR1 is MNHEY and CDR2 is SMNVEV (reference sequence). V was pared by 8 bases and J by 3 bases, with 3 bases of the junction left unmatched. The CDR3 has 13 residues. None of the patients had undergone any treatment ahead of thyroid surgery. This clone is judged medium-sized. Its antigen is undetermined. TCRdb used MiXCR to call clones anew from the PCR reads. The data contain about 15,000 clones, 20% to 25% of them singletons. Sequenced: adjacent normal tissue. The receptor was isolated from a female donor with papillary thyroid cancer or a benign thyroid nodule (not recorded which). Some clones in this sample may be carry-over from other donors' samples. V is TRBV27 and J is TRBJ2-7; 11 positions match TRBD1. CDR3 sequence (DNA): TGTGCCAGCGGGACAGGGGGTTACTACGAGCAGTACTTC. Translation: CASGTGGYYEQYF.